This passage covers 13 T cell receptor beta chains from one sample sequenced in a study of cytomegalovirus exposure and HLA in healthy donors. Using immunoSEQ multiplex PCR, the repertoire was profiled, and TCRdb retains in-frame clones only, with some absent. The sample includes hundreds of thousands of clones, more than 75% of them seen just once. The sample consisted of PBMCs. Every receptor here comes from a man between 18 and 35 years old in good health and CMV-seropositive.

The chain carries TRBV30 and TRBJ2-1; 11 bases are a match to TRBD2. The ends lost 2 bases at V and 7 bases at J; junction bases unmatched: 7. Germline CDR1 GTSNPN, CDR2 SVGIG (reference sequence). The CDR3 runs to 15 residues. DNA of the CDR3: TGTGCCTGGAGTCCGCTAGCGGGAGGTGGTAATGAGCAGTTCTTC. This sequence encodes CAWSPLAGGGNEQFF.

This chain connects TRBV2 to TRBJ1-4; TRBD1 matches at 9 bases. This CDR3 is built from 14 residues. Unmatched junction bases numbered 5, after V lost 5 bases and J lost 7 bases. Per germline, CDR1 SNHLY and CDR2 FYNNEI. The CDR3 sequence: CASSLQGAGEKLFF. CDR3 nucleotide sequence: TGTGCCAGCAGTCTACAGGGGGCGGGTGAAAAACTGTTTTTT.

The chain recombines TRBV9 with TRBJ2-7; a weak D match, TRBD2 (6 bases). V was pared by 3 bases and J by 3 bases, with 13 bases between. Germline CDR1 is SGDLS and CDR2 is YYNGEE. CDR3 length: 14 amino acids. The CDR3: CASSEEVGGYEQYF. In DNA form, the CDR3 reads TGTGCCAGCAGCGAGGAGGTCGGGGGCTACGAGCAGTACTTC.

The rearrangement uses TRBV2 and TRBJ1-4; 8 bases fit TRBD1. The germline gives CDR1 SNHLY, CDR2 FYNNEI. Unmatched junction bases numbered 6, after V lost 6 bases and J lost 6 bases. There are 14 residues in the CDR3. For the CDR3, the DNA is TGTGCCAGCAGGGAGGACAGGGTTGATGAAAAACTGTTTTTT. Residues: CASREDRVDEKLFF. Supplemented by reference TRBV2 and TRBJ1-4, the full variable domain reads EPEVTQTPSHQVTQMGQEVILRCVPISNHLYFYWYRQILGQKVEFLVSFYNNEISEKSEIFDDQFSVERPDGSNFTLKIRSTKLEDSAMYFCASREDRVDEKLFFGSGTQLSVL.

The V and J genes are TRBV29-1 and TRBJ2-1; 7 positions match TRBD1. CDR3 length equals 14 residues. Per germline, CDR1 SQVTM and CDR2 ANQGSEA. V was clipped by 2 bases and J by 6 bases; unmatched bases: 7. The CDR3 region is CSVETGVRVNEQFF. CDR3 bases: TGCAGCGTTGAAACAGGGGTTCGGGTCAATGAGCAGTTCTTC.

The chain employs TRBV29-1 and TRBJ1-1, with unresolved D. The CDR3 length is 11 residues. Germline values: CDR1 SQVTM, CDR2 ANQGSEA. The ends were cut back, 5 bases at V and 4 bases at J, with 8 bases in the middle. CDR3 loop: CSVQRSTEAFF. DNA of the CDR3: TGCAGCGTTCAAAGGTCCACTGAAGCTTTCTTT.

The chain carries TRBV27 and TRBJ2-7; TRBD1 is a possible D gene (5 bases). This CDR3 contains 13 residues. Germline V gene sequence: CDR1 MNHEY, CDR2 SMNVEV (reference sequence). V gave up 5 bases and J gave up 3 bases, with 11 bases separating them. In nucleotides, the CDR3 is TGTGCCAGCAGTGCTGGACATATCTACGAGCAGTACTTC. It codes for CASSAGHIYEQYF.

This clone was seen a single time. CDR3 nucleotides: TGTGCCAGCAGGGCTGGACTAGCGGGGACAGATACGCAGTATTTT. Protein product: CASRAGLAGTDTQYF. V and J are TRBV6-1 and TRBJ2-3; TRBD2 agrees at 12 bases. This CDR3 contains 15 residues. CDR1 and CDR2 from the germline V gene are MNHNS and SASEGT. J was trimmed by 3 bases and V by 6 bases; bases with no gene match: 4.

V and J are TRBV2 and TRBJ2-5; D not resolved. The V end was cut by 7 bases, the J end by 2 bases, with 11 bases between. CDR3 length: 13 amino acids. CDR1 is SNHLY, CDR2 FYNNEI, per germline. The CDR3 DNA sequence: TGTGCCAGCACAGCGACCGCACAAGAGACCCAGTACTTC. It specifies CASTATAQETQYF.

The J gene is TRBJ2-7, the V gene TRBV27; tentatively, D is TRBD2 (5 bases). Trimming pared 5 bases from V and 4 bases from J, leaving 6 bases between. The CDR3 extends over 11 amino acids. Germline-derived CDR1 and CDR2 are MNHEY and SMNVEV (reference sequence). The CDR3 DNA sequence: TGTGCCAGCAGTGGGAGTTACGAGCAGTACTTC. Translated: CASSGSYEQYF.

CDR3 bases: TGTGCCAGCAGTAAGGGACAGTTTTTGAACACTGAAGCTTTCTTT. Translated, it gives CASSKGQFLNTEAFF. The chain carries TRBV2 and TRBJ1-1; 7 positions agree with TRBD1. The CDR3 is made up of 15 amino acids. The germline gives CDR1 SNHLY, CDR2 FYNNEI. V lost 5 bases, J lost 0 bases, and 6 bases stayed unmatched.

The chain recombines TRBV14 with TRBJ2-2, with a weak D call TRBD2 (6 bases). The CDR3 length is 16 residues. V was pared by 1 base and J by 3 bases, with 12 bases between. Germline V gives CDR1 SGHDN, CDR2 FVKESK. The CDR3 is CASSQVAGFDTGELFF. CDR3 sequence (DNA): TGTGCCAGCAGCCAAGTCGCGGGGTTTGACACCGGGGAGCTGTTTTTT.

V gene TRBV10-3 combines with J gene TRBJ1-1, with D perhaps TRBD1 (5 bases). CDR3 length: 11 amino acids. Per germline, CDR1 ENHRY and CDR2 SYGVKD. Trimming left V 11 bases short and J 7 bases short, with 14 bases between. CDR3: CALAWGGEAFF. In DNA, the CDR3 is TGTGCCCTTGCCTGGGGGGGTGAAGCTTTCTTT.